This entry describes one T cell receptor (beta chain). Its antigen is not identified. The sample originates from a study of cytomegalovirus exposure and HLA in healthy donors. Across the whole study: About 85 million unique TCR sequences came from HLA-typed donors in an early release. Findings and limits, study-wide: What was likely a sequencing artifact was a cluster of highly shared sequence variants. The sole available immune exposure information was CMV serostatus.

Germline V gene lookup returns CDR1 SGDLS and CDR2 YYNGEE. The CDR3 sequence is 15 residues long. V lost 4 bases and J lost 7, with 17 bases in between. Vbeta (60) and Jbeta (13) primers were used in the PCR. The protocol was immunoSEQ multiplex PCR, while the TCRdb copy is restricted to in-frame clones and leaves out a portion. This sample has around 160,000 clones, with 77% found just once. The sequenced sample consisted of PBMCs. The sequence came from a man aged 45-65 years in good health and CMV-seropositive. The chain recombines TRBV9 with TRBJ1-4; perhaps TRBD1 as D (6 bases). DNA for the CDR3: TGTGCCAGCAGCTGGGGGGGGCGGAATGGTGAAAAACTGTTTTTT. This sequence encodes CASSWGGRNGEKLFF.